The next 27 T cell receptor beta chains were all read from a single sample in a study of T cell changes during pregnancy in multiple sclerosis. Assay: immunoSEQ multiplex PCR; the TCRdb copy retains only in-frame clones and omits some. The sample lists around 88,000 clones; 85% to 95% were seen once. The specimen comprised peripheral blood, sampled in the first trimester of pregnancy. These receptors originate from a female donor with multiple sclerosis, enrolled in a pregnancy study.

The V and J genes are TRBV5-1 and TRBJ2-1; 12 nucleotides line up with TRBD2. V shed 1 base, J shed 7 bases, and the junction held 9 bases outside the gene matches. Germline assignment: CDR1 SGHRS and CDR2 YFSETQ. This CDR3 spans 17 amino acids. Written as DNA, the CDR3 is TGCGCCAGCAGCTTGCGGGCTAGCGGGGGGGCGGGGAATGAGCAGTTCTTC. Protein sequence: CASSLRASGGAGNEQFF.

The gene calls are TRBV2 and TRBJ2-1; 12 bases are a match to TRBD2. Unmatched junction bases numbered 10, after V lost 7 bases and J lost 9 bases. The CDR3 covers 15 residues. Germline V gene lookup returns CDR1 SNHLY and CDR2 FYNNEI. Here the CDR3 reads CASTLLAGGPTEQFF. The CDR3, as DNA: TGTGCCAGCACTCTCCTAGCGGGAGGGCCTACTGAGCAGTTCTTC.

The rearrangement links TRBV19 to TRBJ2-7; 13 bases are shared with TRBD2. The length of the CDR3 is 15 residues. With V trimmed by 1 base and J by 5 bases, 2 bases remained unmatched. The germline gives CDR1 LNHDA, CDR2 SQIVND (reference sequence). The CDR3 sequence: CASSIGTSGRNEQYF. The CDR3 nucleotides read TGTGCCAGTAGTATAGGGACTAGCGGGAGAAACGAGCAGTACTTC.

This clone was detected once. V and J are TRBV5-1 and TRBJ1-1; unclear D gene. Trimming took off 5 bases at V and 1 base at J, with 3 bases between the two ends. The germline V gene encodes CDR1 SGHRS and CDR2 YFSETQ. CDR3 length: 11 amino acids. The CDR3 sequence is CASRQNTEAFF. The CDR3 DNA follows: TGCGCCAGCAGACAGAACACTGAAGCTTTCTTT. The full variable domain, completed using reference TRBV5-1 and TRBJ1-1, is KAGVTQTPRYLIKTRGQQVTLSCSPISGHRSVSWYQQTPGQGLQFLFEYFSETQRNKGNFPGRFSGRQFSNSRSEMNVSTLELGDSALYLCASRQNTEAFFGQGTRLTVV.

V and J are TRBV19 and TRBJ2-2, with D possibly TRBD1 on 5 matching bases. The length of the CDR3 is 12 residues. CDR1 and CDR2 from the germline V gene are LNHDA and SQIVND (reference sequence). Deletions cut 7 bases from V and 7 bases from J, with 10 bases between. CDR3: CASTPGYGELFF. In DNA, the CDR3 is TGTGCCAGTACCCCAGGGTACGGGGAGCTGTTTTTT.

The J gene is TRBJ1-4, the V gene TRBV28; D unclear. V was clipped by 5 bases and J by 7 bases, with 14 bases between them. The CDR3 is made up of 14 amino acids. The germline V gene encodes CDR1 MDHEN and CDR2 SYDVKM. This chain's CDR3 is CASSPHKEGEKLFF. CDR3 DNA: TGTGCCAGCAGTCCTCACAAAGAGGGTGAAAAACTGTTTTTT.

This clone was seen just once. The chain couples TRBV10-3 to TRBJ2-2; 7 bases line up with TRBD1. Unmatched junction bases numbered 4, after V lost 4 bases and J lost 5 bases. From germline, CDR1 is ENHRY and CDR2 SYGVKD. The length of the CDR3 is 14 residues. The CDR3 sequence is CAISGTGNTGELFF. In nucleotides, the CDR3 is TGTGCCATCAGTGGGACAGGAAATACCGGGGAGCTGTTTTTT.

V and J are TRBV5-1 and TRBJ1-2, with 9 positions matching TRBD1. The V and J ends lost 4 bases and 5 bases, in that order; junction bases with no gene match: 6. CDR3 length: 14 residues. Looked up from germline, CDR1 is SGHRS and CDR2 is YFSETQ. CDR3 DNA sequence: TGCGCCAGCAGCAGGGACAGGGTCGAATATGGCTACACCTTC. This codes for CASSRDRVEYGYTF.

Worth noting for this clone: In the same sample, other DNA sequences code for this CDR3. The V gene is TRBV18, the J gene TRBJ2-5; D not certain. The CDR3 sequence is 11 residues long. Trimming removed 3 bases at V and 3 bases at J, with 2 bases between. Germline CDR1 is KGHSH and CDR2 is LQKENI. The CDR3 loop is CASSPKETQYF. Here the CDR3 DNA reads TGTGCCAGCTCACCCAAAGAGACCCAGTACTTC.

The rearrangement links TRBV10-3 to TRBJ2-7, with unresolved D. The V and J ends lost 4 bases and 7 bases respectively, with 8 bases between them. Per the germline V gene, CDR1 is ENHRY and CDR2 is SYGVKD. This CDR3 spans 11 amino acids. Written as DNA, the CDR3 is TGTGCCATCAGTGGAAGCGCTGAGCAGTACTTC. Translating it yields CAISGSAEQYF.

The rearrangement joins TRBV7-2 to TRBJ2-7; TRBD2 aligns across 7 bases. With V trimmed by 2 bases and J by 2 bases, 12 bases remained unmatched. The CDR3 length is 17 residues. The germline gives CDR1 SGHTA, CDR2 FQGNSA. The CDR3 DNA reads as TGTGCCAGCAGCTTACGGGGAGGGTACGCATTTCCCTACGAGCAGTACTTC. Amino acids: CASSLRGGYAFPYEQYF.

J is TRBJ2-2 and V is TRBV5-1, with D perhaps TRBD2 (6 bases). The germline CDR1 and CDR2 sequences are SGHRS and YFSETQ. This CDR3 spans 16 amino acids. Trimming took off 1 base at V and 0 bases at J, with 10 bases between the two ends. The CDR3 coding sequence is TGCGCCAGCAGCTTGATGCGGGAAGCGAACACCGGGGAGCTGTTTTTT. It codes for CASSLMREANTGELFF.

The rearrangement joins TRBV21-1 to TRBJ2-5; the table's TRBD2 call for D was not verified on the DNA. TRBV21-1 is annotated as a pseudogene. The CDR3 length is 13 residues. The CDR3 DNA reads TGTGCCAGCAGCGGGACTTACCAAGAGACCCAGTACTTC. Amino acids: CASSGTYQETQYF.

The chain recombines TRBV28 with TRBJ2-3; D unresolved. Germline values: CDR1 MDHEN, CDR2 SYDVKM. The ends were cut back, 4 bases at V and 8 bases at J, with 16 bases in the middle. There are 14 residues in the CDR3. Written as DNA, the CDR3 is TGTGCCAGCAGTTCACCCGGGTCAGTGGTTACGCAGTATTTT. Translated, it gives CASSSPGSVVTQYF.

The CDR3 coding sequence is TGCGCCAGCAGTGCTCGGGTTATGTTGGAGACCCAGTACTTC. Translation gives CASSARVMLETQYF. J is TRBJ2-5 and V is TRBV5-1; D unresolved. The ends were cut back, 5 bases at V and 5 bases at J, with 16 bases in the middle. From germline, CDR1 is SGHRS and CDR2 YFSETQ. This CDR3 is built from 14 residues.

CDR3 protein: CASGAKNIQYF. The CDR3 nucleotides read TGTGCCAGCGGCGCCAAAAACATTCAGTACTTC. The chain links TRBV27 to TRBJ2-4; D remains ambiguous. The CDR3 contains 11 residues. Germline V gene sequence: CDR1 MNHEY, CDR2 SMNVEV (reference sequence). Trimming cost V 8 bases and J 1 base, with 3 bases left between them.

This clone was found many times. The V call is TRBV6-4, the J call TRBJ2-2; 8 bases match TRBD1. CDR1 and CDR2 from the germline V gene are MRHNA and SNTAGT. The length of the CDR3 is 14 residues. V lost 6 bases and J lost 3; bases outside the gene matches: 3. The chain's CDR3 is CASSLQGDTGELFF. CDR3 DNA sequence: TGTGCCAGCAGCCTACAGGGGGACACCGGGGAGCTGTTTTTT.

A few counts support this clone. The DNA for the CDR3 is TGTGCCAGCAGCCCAGGGACCGCGGGAGGAAACACCATATATTTT. It specifies CASSPGTAGGNTIYF. This rearrangement joins TRBV5-8 to TRBJ1-3; tentatively, D is TRBD1 (5 bases). CDR1 SGHTS and CDR2 YDEGEE come from the germline V gene. This CDR3 has 15 amino acids. V shed 4 bases and J shed 4 bases, with 15 bases lying between them.

This chain connects TRBV11-2 to TRBJ2-1; TRBD1 aligns across 8 bases. The germline V gene has CDR1 SGHAT and CDR2 FQNNGV. J was trimmed by 8 bases and V by 3 bases; bases with no gene match: 3. This CDR3 comprises 13 residues. This CDR3 reads CASSFRGLDEQFF. The CDR3 nucleotides read TGTGCCAGCAGCTTCAGGGGGCTCGATGAGCAGTTCTTC.

The sample holds one count of this clone. The CDR3 here is CASSISDWSSYEQYF. In DNA form, the CDR3 reads TGTGCCAGTAGTATATCGGACTGGAGCTCCTACGAGCAGTACTTC. The V gene is TRBV19, the J gene TRBJ2-7, with D perhaps TRBD2 (5 bases). Trimming pared 2 bases from V and 0 bases from J, leaving 11 bases between. The CDR3 runs to 15 residues. Germline lookup yields CDR1 LNHDA and CDR2 SQIVND (reference sequence).

The J gene is TRBJ2-7, the V gene TRBV7-9; 7 nucleotides agree with TRBD1. Germline trimming cut 5 bases from V and 4 bases from J; bases unmatched to any gene: 5. Germline CDR1 is SEHNR and CDR2 is FQNEAQ (reference sequence). CDR3 length equals 13 residues. The chain's CDR3 is CASSRQGRYEQYF. CDR3 in DNA: TGTGCCAGCAGCAGACAGGGAAGGTACGAGCAGTACTTC.

This chain's CDR3 is CASGLDPYEQYF. CDR3 DNA sequence: TGTGCTAGTGGTTTGGATCCTTACGAGCAGTACTTC. The V gene is TRBV12-5, the J gene TRBJ2-7, with no clear D. The CDR3 sequence is 12 residues long. Trimming took off 1 base at V and 4 bases at J, with 5 bases between the two ends. Per germline, CDR1 LGHNT and CDR2 FRNRAP.

The V gene is TRBV30, the J gene TRBJ2-7; tentative D call: TRBD2 (6 bases). This CDR3 comprises 15 residues. Germline V gene sequence: CDR1 GTSNPN, CDR2 SVGIG (reference sequence). Between the trimmed V and J ends, which lost 0 bases and 5 bases, there was a span of 17 bases. Written as DNA, the CDR3 is TGTGCCTGGAGTGTGGAACCGACTAGTTCCCACGAGCAGTACTTC. As protein: CAWSVEPTSSHEQYF.

The J gene is TRBJ2-7, the V gene TRBV27, with D possibly TRBD2 on 6 matching bases. The CDR3 loop spans 12 amino acids. Germline CDR1 is MNHEY and CDR2 is SMNVEV (reference sequence). Deletions cut 7 bases from V and 2 bases from J, with 9 bases between. In nucleotides, the CDR3 is TGTGCCAGCAAGACGGGAGCCTACGAGCAGTACTTC. Translating it yields CASKTGAYEQYF.

The chain carries TRBV28 and TRBJ2-5; 9 nucleotides line up with TRBD2. Germline V gene lookup returns CDR1 MDHEN and CDR2 SYDVKM. J lost 3 bases, V lost 5 bases, and 13 bases had no gene match. This CDR3 has 17 residues. CDR3: CASSPTSSGMGEETQYF. The CDR3 coding sequence is TGTGCCAGCAGTCCGACCTCTAGCGGGATGGGGGAAGAGACCCAGTACTTC.

The chain combines TRBV4-1 with TRBJ2-7; tentative D call: TRBD1 (5 bases). This CDR3 contains 13 residues. Germline CDR1 is MGHRA and CDR2 is YSYEKL. Trimming left V 1 base short and J 6 bases short, with 10 bases between. The CDR3 reads CASSQGQGGEQYF. For the CDR3, the DNA is TGCGCCAGCAGCCAAGGGCAGGGTGGCGAGCAGTACTTC.

The chain combines TRBV7-2 with TRBJ2-7; TRBD2 agrees at 12 bases. Germline V gives CDR1 SGHTA, CDR2 FQGNSA. J lost 2 bases, V lost 6 bases, and 11 bases had no gene match. The CDR3 loop spans 17 amino acids. In DNA form, the CDR3 reads TGTGCCAGCAGTCTACCTCTAGCGGGAGGGCAAACCTACGAGCAGTACTTC. Translating it yields CASSLPLAGGQTYEQYF.